This T cell receptor beta chain was captured in a study of cytomegalovirus exposure and HLA in healthy donors. Study-level points and caveats: The investigators catalogued some 150 TCR beta chains as cytomegalovirus-associated.

Clones were read by immunoSEQ multiplex PCR, and TCRdb kept only the in-frame ones, dropping some. The sample records roughly 62,000 clones, around 94% being singletons. To note about this clone: The antigen is undetermined.

The CDR3 has 21 residues. From germline, CDR1 is MGHRA and CDR2 YSYEKL. V trimming: 0 bases; J trimming: 7 bases; junction bases outside the gene matches: 17. The chain recombines TRBV4-1 with TRBJ2-1; 14 bases match TRBD2. Sequencing was carried out using PBMCs. This receptor was obtained from a man aged 18 to 29 in good health and CMV-seronegative. In DNA, the CDR3 is TGCGCCAGCAGCCAAGATCGGCCCGCGACTAGCGGGAGGGCGAGGGGGAATGAGCAGTTCTTC. Its translation: CASSQDRPATSGRARGNEQFF.